This TCR beta chain is from a study of blood T cell repertoires in COVID-19. Turning to the study itself: The analysed material was cDNA or gDNA that came from T cells, B-cell-depleted T cells, or PBMCs.

Produced via immunoSEQ multiplex PCR; TCRdb's table is partial and in-frame only. Of fewer than 300,000 clones listed, 85% are singletons. The CDR3 spans 13 residues. CDR1 and CDR2 (germline): LNHDA, SQIVND (reference sequence). Trimming took 0 bases from V and 10 from J, leaving 10 bases between them. This receptor was taken from a human donor in a cohort sampled during active COVID-19. The chain employs TRBV19 and TRBJ2-1, with D hard to call. The sequenced sample was peripheral blood. The chain's CDR3 is CASSIDTDLEQFF. CDR3 nucleotide sequence: TGTGCCAGTAGTATAGATACAGACCTCGAGCAGTTCTTC.